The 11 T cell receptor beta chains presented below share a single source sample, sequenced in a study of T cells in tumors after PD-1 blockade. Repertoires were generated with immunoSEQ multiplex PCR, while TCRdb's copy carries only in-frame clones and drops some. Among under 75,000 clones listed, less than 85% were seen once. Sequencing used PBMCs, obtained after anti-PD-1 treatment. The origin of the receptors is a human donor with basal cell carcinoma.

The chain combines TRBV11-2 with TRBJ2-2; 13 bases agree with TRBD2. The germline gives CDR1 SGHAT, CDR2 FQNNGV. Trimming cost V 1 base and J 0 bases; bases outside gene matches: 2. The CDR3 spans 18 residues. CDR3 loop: CASSLGTSGGPNTGELFF. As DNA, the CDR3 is TGTGCCAGCAGCTTAGGGACTAGCGGGGGCCCGAACACCGGGGAGCTGTTTTTT. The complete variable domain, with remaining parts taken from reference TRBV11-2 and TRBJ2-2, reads EAGVAQSPRYKIIEKRQSVAFWCNPISGHATLYWYQQILGQGPKLLIQFQNNGVVDDSQLPKDRFSAERLKGVDSTLKIQPAKLEDSAVYLCASSLGTSGGPNTGELFFGEGSRLTVL.

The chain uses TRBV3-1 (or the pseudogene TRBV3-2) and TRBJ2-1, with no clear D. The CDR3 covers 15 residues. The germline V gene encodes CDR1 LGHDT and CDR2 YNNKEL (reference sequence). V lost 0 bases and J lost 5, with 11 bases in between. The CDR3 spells CASSQDWAANNEQFF. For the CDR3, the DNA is TGTGCCAGCAGCCAAGATTGGGCGGCAAACAATGAGCAGTTCTTC.

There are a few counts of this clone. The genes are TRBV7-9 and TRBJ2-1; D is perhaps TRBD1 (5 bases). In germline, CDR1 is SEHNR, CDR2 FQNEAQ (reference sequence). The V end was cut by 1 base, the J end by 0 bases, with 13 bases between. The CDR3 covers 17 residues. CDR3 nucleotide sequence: TGTGCCAGCAGCTTAGTCCGACAGACGAGCTCCTACAATGAGCAGTTCTTC. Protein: CASSLVRQTSSYNEQFF.

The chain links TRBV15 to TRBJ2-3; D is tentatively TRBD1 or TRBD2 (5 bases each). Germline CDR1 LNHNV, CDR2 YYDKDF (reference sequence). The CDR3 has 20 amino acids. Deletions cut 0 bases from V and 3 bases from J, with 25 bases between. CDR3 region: CATSRDGGRLRDLITDTQYF. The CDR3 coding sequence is TGTGCCACCAGCAGAGATGGAGGCAGGTTAAGGGACCTTATTACAGATACGCAGTATTTT.

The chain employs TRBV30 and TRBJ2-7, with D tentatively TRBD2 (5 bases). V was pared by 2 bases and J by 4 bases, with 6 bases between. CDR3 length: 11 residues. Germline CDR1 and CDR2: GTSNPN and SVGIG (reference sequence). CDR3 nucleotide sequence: TGTGCCTGGAGTTCGGGATACGAGCAGTACTTC. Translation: CAWSSGYEQYF. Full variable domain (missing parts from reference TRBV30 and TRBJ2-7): SQTIHQWPATLVQPVGSPLSLECTVEGTSNPNLYWYRQAAGRGLQLLFYSVGIGQISSEVPQNLSASRPQDRQFILSSKKLLLSDSGFYLCAWSSGYEQYFGPGTRLTVT.

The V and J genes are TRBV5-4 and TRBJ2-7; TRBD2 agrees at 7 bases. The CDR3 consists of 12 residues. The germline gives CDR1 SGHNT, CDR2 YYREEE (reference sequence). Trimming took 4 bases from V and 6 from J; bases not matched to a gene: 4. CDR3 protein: CASSRGEGEQYF. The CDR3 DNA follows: TGTGCCAGCAGCCGGGGGGAGGGCGAGCAGTACTTC.

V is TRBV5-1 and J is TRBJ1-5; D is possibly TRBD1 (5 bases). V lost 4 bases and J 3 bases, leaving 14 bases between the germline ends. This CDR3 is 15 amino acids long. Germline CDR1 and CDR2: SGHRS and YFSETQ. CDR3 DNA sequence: TGCGCCAGCAGCGTTTCGGGGGTCTACAATCAGCCCCAGCATTTT. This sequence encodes CASSVSGVYNQPQHF.

This CDR3 is CSVARDTDSGANVLTF. For the CDR3, the DNA is TGCAGCGTTGCCCGGGACACCGACTCTGGGGCCAACGTCCTGACTTTC. The chain recombines TRBV29-1 with TRBJ2-6; D is possibly TRBD1 (6 bases). The CDR3 spans 16 residues. Germline V gene sequence: CDR1 SQVTM, CDR2 ANQGSEA. The V and J ends lost 4 bases and 0 bases respectively, with 13 bases between them.

CDR3 bases: TGCGCCAGCAGCCGAACAATTACCGGGACAGCAAGCACAGATACGCAGTATTTT. Translated, it gives CASSRTITGTASTDTQYF. The rearrangement uses TRBV5-1 and TRBJ2-3, with 7 bases that match TRBD1. Germline V lookup: CDR1 SGHRS, CDR2 YFSETQ. The junction had 14 bases not matched to a gene; V was cut back by 4 bases and J by 0 bases. The CDR3 has 18 amino acids.

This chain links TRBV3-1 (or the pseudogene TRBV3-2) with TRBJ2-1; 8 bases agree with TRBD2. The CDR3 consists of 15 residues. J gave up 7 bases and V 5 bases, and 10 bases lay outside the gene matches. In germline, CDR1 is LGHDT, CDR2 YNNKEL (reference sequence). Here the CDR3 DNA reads TGTGCCAGCAGCTCGCGACTAGCGAGTGTAAATGAGCAGTTCTTC. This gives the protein CASSSRLASVNEQFF.

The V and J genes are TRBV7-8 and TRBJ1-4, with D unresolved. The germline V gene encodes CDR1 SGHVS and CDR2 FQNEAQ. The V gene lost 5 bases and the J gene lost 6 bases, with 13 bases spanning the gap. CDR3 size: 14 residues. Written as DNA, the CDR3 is TGTGCCAGCAGCGTTAGACTGACCCATGAAAAACTGTTTTTT. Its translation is CASSVRLTHEKLFF.